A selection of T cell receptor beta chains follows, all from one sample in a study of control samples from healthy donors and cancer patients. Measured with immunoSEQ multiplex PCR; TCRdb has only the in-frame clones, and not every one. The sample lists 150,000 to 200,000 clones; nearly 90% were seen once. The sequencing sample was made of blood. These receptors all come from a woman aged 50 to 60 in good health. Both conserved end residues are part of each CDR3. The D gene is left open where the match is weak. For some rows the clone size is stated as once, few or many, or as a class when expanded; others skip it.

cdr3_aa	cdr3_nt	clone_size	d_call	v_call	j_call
CATSRETQYF	TGTGCCACCAGCAGGGAGACCCAGTACTTC	.	.	TRBV15	TRBJ2-5
CASSVSRGKETQYF	TGTGCCAGCAGCGTCTCTAGGGGGAAAGAGACCCAGTACTTC	.	.	TRBV9	TRBJ2-5
CASSLGLEGNQPQHF	TGCGCCAGCAGCTTGGGCCTGGAAGGCAATCAGCCCCAGCATTTT	.	.	TRBV5-1	TRBJ1-5
CASSPRQGNQPQHF	TGTGCCAGCAGCCCTCGACAGGGCAATCAGCCCCAGCATTTT	.	.	TRBV7-2	TRBJ1-5
CASSEDRDEKLFF	TGTGCCAGCAGTGAAGACAGGGACGAAAAACTGTTTTTT	once	.	TRBV6-1	TRBJ1-4
CASSLVIGTGASYEQYF	TGTGCCAGCAGCTTAGTTATCGGGACAGGGGCCTCCTACGAGCAGTACTTC	.	TRBD1	TRBV7-9	TRBJ2-7
CAWRPQGGYGYTF	TGTGCCTGGAGGCCCCAGGGGGGGTATGGCTACACCTTC	.	TRBD1	TRBV30	TRBJ1-2
CASSLGISGNTIYF	TGTGCCAGCAGTTTAGGAATCTCTGGAAACACCATATATTTT	.	.	TRBV28	TRBJ1-3
CASGRGQLNTEAFF	TGTGCCAGCGGCCGAGGACAGCTGAACACTGAAGCTTTCTTT	.	.	TRBV6-5	TRBJ1-1
CSTRDGTYEQYF	TGCAGCACCCGGGACGGGACCTACGAGCAGTACTTC	.	.	TRBV29-1	TRBJ2-7
CASSRTGGPGTDTQYF	TGCGCCAGCAGCCGTACGGGGGGGCCGGGCACAGATACGCAGTATTTT	once	TRBD2	TRBV4-3	TRBJ2-3
CSVVGGLNESYNEQFF	TGCAGCGTTGTGGGGGGCCTGAATGAGTCCTACAATGAGCAGTTCTTC	.	.	TRBV29-1	TRBJ2-1
CASSTGVQETQYF	TGCGCCAGCAGCACCGGTGTTCAAGAGACCCAGTACTTC	.	.	TRBV5-1	TRBJ2-5
CASSPNLGNQPQHF	TGTGCCAGCAGCCCGAACTTGGGGAATCAGCCCCAGCATTTT	few	.	TRBV7-2	TRBJ1-5
CASSLDRAGGKTQYF	TGTGCCAGCAGCTTAGATCGGGCGGGGGGAAAGACCCAGTACTTC	.	TRBD2	TRBV7-2	TRBJ2-5
CASRTYLGRIFDETQYF	TGTGCCAGCAGGACCTACTTGGGGCGGATATTCGACGAGACCCAGTACTTC	.	.	TRBV27	TRBJ2-5
CASSYIGTGSSEQFF	TGTGCCAGCAGCTACATCGGGACAGGGTCCAGTGAGCAGTTCTTC	.	TRBD1	TRBV6-5	TRBJ2-1
CASASIHDTGTGELFF	TGTGCCAGCGCTAGCATCCACGATACGGGCACCGGGGAGCTGTTTTTT	.	.	TRBV28	TRBJ2-2
CASSPGRSPLHF	TGTGCCAGCTCACCAGGCAGATCACCCCTCCACTTT	.	.	TRBV18	TRBJ1-6
CASSDPGTRREQYF	TGTGCCAGCAGTGACCCCGGGACACGGCGGGAGCAGTACTTC	few	.	TRBV25-1	TRBJ2-7
CASRTSGGVNEQFF	TGTGCCAGTAGGACTAGCGGGGGGGTCAATGAGCAGTTCTTC	.	TRBD2	TRBV19	TRBJ2-1
CASSNPRTTSTDTQYF	TGTGCCAGCAGTAACCCAAGGACAACTAGCACAGATACGCAGTATTTT	.	.	TRBV28	TRBJ2-3
CAWSTGALGELFF	TGTGCCTGGAGTACAGGTGCCCTCGGGGAGCTGTTTTTT	once	.	TRBV30	TRBJ2-2
CASSQDLGGLTNEKLFF	TGCGCCAGCAGCCAAGATCTGGGGGGGCTAACTAATGAAAAACTGTTTTTT	.	.	TRBV4-1	TRBJ1-4
CASSPGQPNEKLFF	TGTGCCAGCAGCCCTGGACAGCCTAATGAAAAACTGTTTTTT	.	.	TRBV5-4	TRBJ1-4
CASSFNLVGTVNTEAFF	TGCGCCAGCAGCTTTAATTTGGTTGGGACGGTGAACACTGAAGCTTTCTTT	.	.	TRBV5-1	TRBJ1-1
CAISESAETQYF	TGTGCCATCAGTGAGTCAGCGGAGACCCAGTACTTC	.	.	TRBV10-3	TRBJ2-5
CASSLAQRPLLGQFF	TGTGCCAGCAGCTTAGCACAGCGGCCCTTATTGGGGCAGTTCTTC	.	.	TRBV7-8	TRBJ2-1
CASSRKLRASSYNSPLHF	TGCGCCAGCAGTCGGAAACTCAGGGCGAGCTCCTATAATTCACCCCTCCACTTT	few	.	TRBV23-1	TRBJ1-6
CASSQGGYGYTF	TGTGCCAGTTCGCAGGGCGGCTATGGCTACACCTTC	.	.	TRBV19	TRBJ1-2
CASTASQGLDGYTF	TGTGCCAGTACCGCATCCCAGGGCCTGGATGGCTACACCTTC	.	.	TRBV19	TRBJ1-2
CASSRGRRQPQHF	TGTGCCAGCAGTCGGGGTCGGCGTCAGCCCCAGCATTTT	.	.	TRBV25-1	TRBJ1-5